This T cell receptor beta chain is drawn from a study of response to subunit inactivated influenza vaccine. From germline, CDR1 is PRHDT and CDR2 FYEKMQ (reference sequence). Trimming shortened V by 4 bases and J by 4 bases, and 14 bases separated the two germline ends. The CDR3 totals 15 residues. On this clonotype: The antigen remains undetermined.

Whole-study findings and limits: Every seasonal influenza vaccination brings in few new T cells, the authors suggested.

TCRdb recomputed calls from the RT-PCR reads with MiXCR, one row per CDR3 protein. This sample has 170,000 or so distinct CDR3 sequences, with around 11% found just once. The chain uses TRBV13 and TRBJ2-1; no firm D call. The TCR originated in a man between 50 and 75 years old who received an inactivated influenza vaccine. The sequenced sample was CD8+ T cells sorted from PBMCs, obtained around 25 months after vaccination. DNA of the CDR3: TGTGCCAGCAGCTCTTGGGGTCCCCGGTACAATGAGCAGTTCTTC. Translating gives CASSSWGPRYNEQFF.